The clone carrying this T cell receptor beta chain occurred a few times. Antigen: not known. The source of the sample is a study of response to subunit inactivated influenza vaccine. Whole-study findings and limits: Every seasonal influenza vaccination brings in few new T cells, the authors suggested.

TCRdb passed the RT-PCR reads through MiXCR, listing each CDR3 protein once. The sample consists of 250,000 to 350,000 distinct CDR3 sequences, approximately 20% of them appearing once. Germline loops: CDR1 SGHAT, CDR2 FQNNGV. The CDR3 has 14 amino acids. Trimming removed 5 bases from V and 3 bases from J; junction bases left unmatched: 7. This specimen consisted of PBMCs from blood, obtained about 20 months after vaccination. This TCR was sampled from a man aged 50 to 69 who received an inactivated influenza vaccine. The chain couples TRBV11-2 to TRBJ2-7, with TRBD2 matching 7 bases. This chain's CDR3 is CASSPGGISYEQYF. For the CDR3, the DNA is TGTGCCAGCAGCCCGGGGGGAATTAGCTACGAGCAGTACTTC. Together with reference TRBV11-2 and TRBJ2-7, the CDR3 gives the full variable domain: EAGVAQSPRYKIIEKRQSVAFWCNPISGHATLYWYQQILGQGPKLLIQFQNNGVVDDSQLPKDRFSAERLKGVDSTLKIQPAKLEDSAVYLCASSPGGISYEQYFGPGTRLTVT.